The present entry profiles one TCR beta chain with its context. The antigen is not known. Mismatch with germline at one junction end may stem from a read error. The CDR3 is 15 residues long. Germline CDR1 reads MDHEN; CDR2 reads SYDVKM. The sample is drawn from a study of blood T cells in healthy people across ages. Whole-study results and caveats: Diversity of TCR beta correlated strongly with naive T cell percentage.

Together with a sample-barcoded 5' primer, a J-beta primer mix was included in a second PCR lasting about 7 to 11 cycles. TCRdb recomputed calls from the 5' RACE reads with MiXCR, one row per CDR3 protein. The data contain roughly 2 million distinct CDR3 sequences, around 48% of them singletons. The clonotype originates from a woman between 40 and 50 years old in good health. The sequencing input was blood. This chain connects TRBV28 to TRBJ2-5; 8 positions match TRBD2. The CDR3 nucleotides read TGTGCCGGCAGCTCCCCAGGACTAGCCCGTAATGAGCAGTACTTC. Translation gives CAGSSPGLARNEQYF.